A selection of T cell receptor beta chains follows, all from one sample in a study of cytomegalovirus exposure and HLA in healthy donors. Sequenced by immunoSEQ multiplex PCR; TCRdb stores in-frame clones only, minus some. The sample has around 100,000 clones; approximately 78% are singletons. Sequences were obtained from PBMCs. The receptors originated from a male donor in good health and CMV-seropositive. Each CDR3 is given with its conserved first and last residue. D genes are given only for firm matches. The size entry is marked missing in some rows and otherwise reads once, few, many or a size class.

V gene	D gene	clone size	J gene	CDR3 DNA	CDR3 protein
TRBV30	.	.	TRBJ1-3	TGTGCCTGGAGTGGCGGGTCCCTATTTGGAAACACCATATATTTT	CAWSGGSLFGNTIYF
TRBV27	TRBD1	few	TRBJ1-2	TGTGCCAGCAGCCGGACAGGGTGGAGCTATGGCTACACCTTC	CASSRTGWSYGYTF
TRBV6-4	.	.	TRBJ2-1	TGTGCCAGCACCCCAGATGAGCAGTTCTTC	CASTPDEQFF
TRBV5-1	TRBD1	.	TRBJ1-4	TGCGCCAGCAGCTTGGCGACAGGGGGTAATGAAAAACTGTTTTTT	CASSLATGGNEKLFF
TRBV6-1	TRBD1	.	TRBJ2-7	TGTGCCAGCACCACGACAGGGGGTAACTCCTACGAGCAGTACTTC	CASTTTGGNSYEQYF
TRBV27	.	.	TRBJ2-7	TGTGCCAGCAGTGACAGAAACTACGAGCAGTACTTC	CASSDRNYEQYF
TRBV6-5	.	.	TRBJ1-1	TGTGCCAGCAGCCGCGGGGAGTGGACTGAAGCTTTCTTT	CASSRGEWTEAFF
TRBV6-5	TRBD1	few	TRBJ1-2	TGTGCCAGCAGTTCCAAACGACAGGGGACTAACTATGGCTACACCTTC	CASSSKRQGTNYGYTF
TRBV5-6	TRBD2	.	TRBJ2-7	TGTGCCAGCAGCGCCGCCGGGACTAGCGGCCTTGCCTACGAGCAGTACTTC	CASSAAGTSGLAYEQYF
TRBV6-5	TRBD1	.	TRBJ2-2	TGTGCCAGCCGGGGACAGGGCTCCGGGGAGCTGTTTTTT	CASRGQGSGELFF
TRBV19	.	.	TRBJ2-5	TGTGCCAGTAGTCCTCGCCAGCGCCAAGAGACCCAGTACTTC	CASSPRQRQETQYF
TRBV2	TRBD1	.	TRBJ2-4	TGTGCCAGCAGCGCAGACAGGGGGATTGACATTCAGTACTTC	CASSADRGIDIQYF
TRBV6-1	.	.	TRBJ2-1	TGTGCCAGCAGCTCAGAGGGCCTGTGGGGGGATGAGCAGTTCTTC	CASSSEGLWGDEQFF
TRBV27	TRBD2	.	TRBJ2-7	TGTGCCAGCACCTCGACCAGCGGGGGGTCCTACGAGCAGTACTTC	CASTSTSGGSYEQYF
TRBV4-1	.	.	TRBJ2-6	TGCGCCAGCAGCCAACAAATCCAGGGTCCTGGGGCCAACGTCCTGACTTTC	CASSQQIQGPGANVLTF
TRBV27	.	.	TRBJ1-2	TGTGCCAGCAGTTTCACCCGTAGGGGCTATGGCTACACCTTC	CASSFTRRGYGYTF
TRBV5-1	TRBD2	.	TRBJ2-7	TGCGCCAGCAGCTCGGGACTAGGAGGCGAGCAGTACTTC	CASSSGLGGEQYF
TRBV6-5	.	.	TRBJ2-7	TGTGCCAGCAGTTACTCGTCGGGAATGGCCTACGAGCAGTACTTC	CASSYSSGMAYEQYF
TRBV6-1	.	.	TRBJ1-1	TGTGCCAGCAGTGCGACAGAGCTGAACACTGAAGCTTTCTTT	CASSATELNTEAFF
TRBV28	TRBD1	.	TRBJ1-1	TGTGCCAGCAGTTTCCGAACGGACAGGGGGGGAGTGAACACTGAAGCTTTCTTT	CASSFRTDRGGVNTEAFF
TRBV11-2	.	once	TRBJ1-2	TGTGCCAGCAGCTTAGATCAGACTGCATATGGCTACACCTTC	CASSLDQTAYGYTF
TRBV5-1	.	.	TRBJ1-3	TGCGCCAGCAGCTTGGACAGGTTCTCTGGAAACACCATATATTTT	CASSLDRFSGNTIYF
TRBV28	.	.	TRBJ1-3	TGTGCCACACAGGGTTACTCTGGAAACACCATATATTTT	CATQGYSGNTIYF
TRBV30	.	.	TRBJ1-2	TGTGCCTGGAGTGTGGGGGGGGCGGAGGGCTACACCTTC	CAWSVGGAEGYTF
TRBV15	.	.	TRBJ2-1	TGTGCCACCAGCCGGGAGAGAGGGGTTGGCAATGAGCAGTTCTTC	CATSRERGVGNEQFF
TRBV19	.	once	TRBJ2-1	TGTGCCAGTAGTACGGACTCCAGCTCCTACAATGAGCAGTTCTTC	CASSTDSSSYNEQFF
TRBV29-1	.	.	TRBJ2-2	TGCAGCGTTGAAGCTCAGGGGATGAACACCGGGGAGCTGTTTTTT	CSVEAQGMNTGELFF
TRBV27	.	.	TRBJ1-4	TGTGCCAGCAGTAAACATAGCTCTAATGAAAAACTGTTTTTT	CASSKHSSNEKLFF
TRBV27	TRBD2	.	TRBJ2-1	TGTGCCAGCAGAAGGGGCGGGGGTTACAATGAGCAGTTCTTC	CASRRGGGYNEQFF
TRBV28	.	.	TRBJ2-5	TGTGCCAGCAGTTTACAGGGAATGGGCCAAGAGACCCAGTACTTC	CASSLQGMGQETQYF
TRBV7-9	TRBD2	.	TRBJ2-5	TGTGCCAGCAGCTTAGCGTGGGGGGGCCAAGAGACCCAGTACTTC	CASSLAWGGQETQYF
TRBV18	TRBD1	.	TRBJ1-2	TGTGCCAGCTCACATAAGTCCGGGACAGCGTTGAGTTTGGGAGGCTACACCTTC	CASSHKSGTALSLGGYTF
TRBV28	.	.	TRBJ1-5	TGTGCCAGCAGTTTAGTTCTGGGTCTAGATCAGCCCCAGCATTTT	CASSLVLGLDQPQHF
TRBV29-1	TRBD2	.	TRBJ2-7	TGCAGCGTTGAAACCGCGCGGGAGGGCCGAGTCTTGCCATCGGGCTCCTACGAGCAGTACTTC	CSVETAREGRVLPSGSYEQYF
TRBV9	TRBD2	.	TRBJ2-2	TGTGCCAGCAGCGATCGGCAGCGGGGCACGAACACCGGGGGGCTGTTTTTT	CASSDRQRGTNTGGLFF
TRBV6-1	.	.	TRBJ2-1	TGTGCCAGCAGTTACCTAGATGAGCAGTTCTTC	CASSYLDEQFF
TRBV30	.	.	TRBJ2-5	TGTGCCTGGAGGCGGGCTCTCCAAGAGACCCAGTACTTC	CAWRRALQETQYF
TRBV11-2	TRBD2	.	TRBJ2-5	TGTGCCAGCAGCTTAGCTCTGGCGGGGGGGCTGGAGACCCAGTACTTC	CASSLALAGGLETQYF
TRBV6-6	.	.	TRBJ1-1	TGTGCCAGCAGTGATCGGCGGGGCACTGAAGCTTTCTTT	CASSDRRGTEAFF
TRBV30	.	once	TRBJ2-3	TGTGCCTGGGAGTCTCAGGGGTGGTACGGCACAGATACGCAGTATTTT	CAWESQGWYGTDTQYF
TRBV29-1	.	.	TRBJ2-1	TGCAGCCATTTGAGCGGCCTGGCGGCGGATGAGCAGTTCTTC	CSHLSGLAADEQFF
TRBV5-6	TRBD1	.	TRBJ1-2	TGTGCCAGCAGCTTGGTAGGACAGGGCCTAAATGGCTACACCTTC	CASSLVGQGLNGYTF
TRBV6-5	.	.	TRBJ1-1	TGTGCCAGCAGTTACTCCCGGCGGACTGAAGCTTTCTTT	CASSYSRRTEAFF
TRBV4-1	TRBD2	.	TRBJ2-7	TGCGCCAGCAGCCAAGGACTAGCGAGATCCTACGAGCAGTACTTC	CASSQGLARSYEQYF
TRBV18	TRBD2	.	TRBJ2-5	TGTGCCAGCTCACCATCTTGGGGGGGACAAGAGACCCAGTACTTC	CASSPSWGGQETQYF
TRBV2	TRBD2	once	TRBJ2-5	TGTGCCAGCGCGGGACTAGCTGGGGAGGAGACCCAGTACTTC	CASAGLAGEETQYF
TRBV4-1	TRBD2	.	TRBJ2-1	TGCGCCAGCAGCCAATTACTAGCGGGAGGGTACAATGAGCAGTTCTTC	CASSQLLAGGYNEQFF
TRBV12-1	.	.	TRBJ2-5	TGTGCCAGCAGCCCGACTAGCGGGGAGACCCAGTACTTC	CASSPTSGETQYF
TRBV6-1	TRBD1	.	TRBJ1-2	TGTGCCAGCGGGGGACAGACGGCCTATGGCTACACCTTC	CASGGQTAYGYTF
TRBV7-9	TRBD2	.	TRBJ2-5	TGTGCCAGCAGCTTGTTAGCGGGGGGCTCACAAGAGACCCAGTACTTC	CASSLLAGGSQETQYF
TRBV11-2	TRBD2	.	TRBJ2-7	TGTGCCAGCAGCTTAGAAATAGCGGGAGCCTACGAGCAGTACTTC	CASSLEIAGAYEQYF
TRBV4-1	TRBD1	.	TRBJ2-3	TGCGCCAGCAGCCAAGCAAACAGGGGAACTAGCACAGATACGCAGTATTTT	CASSQANRGTSTDTQYF
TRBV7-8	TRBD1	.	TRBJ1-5	TGTGCCAGCAGCTTGGTGGGACAGGTAACCCAGCCCCAGCATTTT	CASSLVGQVTQPQHF
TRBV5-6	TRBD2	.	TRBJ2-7	TGTGCCAGCACCAACCCGGGACTAGCGGGGGGATCCTACGAGCAGTACTTC	CASTNPGLAGGSYEQYF